This T cell receptor beta chain came from a study of T-cell memory formation after mild COVID-19. Overall study findings and caveats: While clones contracting from day 15 to 85 were balanced between CD4 and CD8, later expanders leaned CD4+. Cross-reactive memory appears to have joined, as suggested by some responding clones showing up in pre-infection memory.

Comments on this clonotype: Its target is unknown.

A single record per CDR3 protein comes from TCRdb applying MiXCR to the 5' RACE reads. The repertoire consists of under 550,000 distinct CDR3 sequences, with 15% to 20% occurring once and the leading ten covering 20% to 25%. CDR1 and CDR2 from the germline V gene are SGHRS and YFSETQ. V was pared by 3 bases and J by 3 bases, with 14 bases between. The CDR3 extends over 15 amino acids. The chain carries TRBV5-1 and TRBJ2-3, with D perhaps matching TRBD1 (6 bases). This receptor was identified in a young man who had mild COVID-19 (a few samples of this study predate the infection). Cell type and time point are not known. Material: PBMCs or a T cell subset sorted from them (not recorded which). The CDR3 loop is CASSSAGVLTDTQYF. CDR3 sequence (DNA): TGCGCCAGCAGCTCGGCAGGGGTTTTGACAGATACGCAGTATTTT.